This is a list of T cell receptor beta chains from one sample in a study of blood T cell repertoires in COVID-19. Measured with immunoSEQ multiplex PCR; TCRdb has only the in-frame clones, and not every one. In the table there are approximately 34,000 clones, roughly 92% of which are singletons. The sample taken for sequencing was peripheral blood. These receptors all stem from a man in his 60s with acute or convalescent COVID-19. CDR3s include the opening cysteine and the closing phenylalanine or tryptophan. The D gene is left open where the match is weak. Clone size is shown for a subset of rows, as once, few, many or a class of expanded clone.

TRBJ1-4	TRBV7-9	TRBD1	NA	CASSSNRGRDEKLFF	TGTGCCAGCAGCTCAAACAGGGGGAGAGATGAAAAACTGTTTTTT
TRBJ2-2	TRBV19	NA	NA	CASSVLRSGELFF	TGTGCCAGTAGCGTGTTGAGGTCCGGGGAGCTGTTTTTT
TRBJ2-1	TRBV27	TRBD2	NA	CASSFKVAGGGSYNEQFF	TGTGCCAGCAGTTTTAAGGTCGCGGGAGGGGGGTCCTACAATGAGCAGTTCTTC
TRBJ2-7	TRBV4-1	TRBD1	NA	CASSQNRGSYEQYF	TGCGCCAGCAGCCAAAACAGGGGATCCTACGAGCAGTACTTC
TRBJ2-5	TRBV13	NA	NA	CASSWQYQETQYF	TGTGCCAGCAGCTGGCAGTACCAAGAGACCCAGTACTTC
TRBJ2-1	TRBV14	TRBD2	NA	CASSQGGLAGGLHNEQFF	TGTGCCAGCAGCCAAGGCGGACTAGCGGGAGGGCTTCACAATGAGCAGTTCTTC
TRBJ2-7	TRBV29-1	TRBD2	NA	CSVSGGGNEQYF	TGCAGCGTTTCGGGGGGAGGGAACGAGCAGTACTTC
TRBJ2-3	TRBV29-1	TRBD2	NA	CSVGGLAGADTQYF	TGCAGCGTGGGGGGACTAGCGGGAGCAGATACGCAGTATTTT
TRBJ2-3	TRBV7-9	TRBD1	once	CASSLGDRKPDTQYF	TGTGCCAGCAGCTTAGGGGACAGAAAGCCAGATACGCAGTATTTT
TRBJ2-3	TRBV7-2	TRBD1	NA	CASSSRTGATDTQYF	TGTGCCAGCAGCTCCCGGACAGGGGCAACAGATACGCAGTATTTT
TRBJ2-7	TRBV5-6	NA	NA	CASSLAMGHVDYEQYF	TGTGCCAGCAGCTTGGCAATGGGACATGTGGACTACGAGCAGTACTTC
TRBJ2-7	TRBV6-2/TRBV6-3	NA	NA	CASSLKGGVTYEQYF	TGTGCCAGCAGTCTCAAGGGGGGGGTGACCTACGAGCAGTACTTC
TRBJ1-4	TRBV18	TRBD1	few	CASSPPNRGGPEKLFF	TGTGCCAGCTCACCACCCAACAGGGGCGGTCCGGAAAAACTGTTTTTT
TRBJ1-1	TRBV18	NA	NA	CASSPPGIGVRGRTEAFF	TGTGCCAGCTCACCACCTGGGATAGGTGTCCGGGGGAGGACTGAAGCTTTCTTT
TRBJ2-1	TRBV11-1	TRBD2	NA	CASSQSKRGYFNEQFF	TGTGCCAGCAGCCAGTCAAAGCGGGGTTACTTCAATGAGCAGTTCTTC
TRBJ2-7	TRBV7-3	TRBD2	NA	CASSLSPGLAGVKYF	TGTGCCAGCAGCTTAAGCCCCGGACTAGCGGGAGTTAAGTACTTC
TRBJ1-1	TRBV2	NA	few	CASSGPSDRLWTEAFF	TGTGCCAGCAGTGGCCCCTCTGACAGGTTGTGGACTGAAGCTTTCTTT
TRBJ2-5	TRBV6-2/TRBV6-3	NA	once	CASSYRPVGARETQYF	TGTGCCAGCAGTTACCGCCCAGTGGGAGCAAGGGAGACCCAGTACTTC
TRBJ1-1	TRBV3-1/TRBV3-2	NA	once	CASSQGAGTLSEAFF	TGTGCCAGCAGCCAAGGAGCCGGGACACTTTCTGAAGCTTTCTTT
TRBJ2-7	TRBV7-9	TRBD2	NA	CASSLMGTGTTPYEQYF	TGTGCCAGCAGCTTAATGGGAACCGGGACTACCCCCTACGAGCAGTACTTC
TRBJ2-2	TRBV15	TRBD1	NA	CATSRPDRGGTGELFF	TGTGCCACCAGCAGACCTGACAGGGGTGGCACCGGGGAGCTGTTTTTT
TRBJ1-1	TRBV30	NA	once	CAWMRGGITEAFF	TGTGCCTGGATGAGGGGAGGTATCACTGAAGCTTTCTTT
TRBJ1-4	TRBV5-1	NA	once	CASRSLEGATNEKLFF	TGCGCCAGCAGGTCTCTAGAGGGGGCAACTAATGAAAAACTGTTTTTT
TRBJ2-1	TRBV19	TRBD2	NA	CASSSGTNNEQFF	TGTGCCAGTAGTAGCGGGACTAACAATGAGCAGTTCTTC
TRBJ2-5	TRBV6-5	NA	NA	CASSYDIDGSGQTQYF	TGTGCCAGCAGCTACGATATAGACGGAAGCGGACAGACCCAGTACTTC
TRBJ2-5	TRBV7-2	TRBD1	NA	CASSSRVGQGVRETQYF	TGTGCCAGCAGCTCTAGGGTTGGACAGGGGGTAAGGGAGACCCAGTACTTC
TRBJ2-2	TRBV7-9	TRBD1	NA	CASRSTGGNTGELFF	TGTGCCAGCAGATCGACAGGGGGGAACACCGGGGAGCTGTTTTTT
TRBJ1-2	TRBV30	NA	NA	CAWRASGGYTF	TGTGCCTGGAGAGCCTCGGGGGGCTACACCTTC
TRBJ1-5	TRBV19	NA	NA	CASRSQGVSNQPQHF	TGTGCCAGTAGATCACAGGGTGTGAGCAATCAGCCCCAGCATTTT
TRBJ1-5	TRBV25-1	NA	NA	CASSESGRNQPQHF	TGTGCCAGCAGTGAAAGCGGCCGAAATCAGCCCCAGCATTTT
TRBJ1-5	TRBV6-2/TRBV6-3	NA	NA	CASSYMDSLNQPQHF	TGTGCCAGCAGTTACATGGACAGTCTTAATCAGCCCCAGCATTTT
TRBJ1-1	TRBV4-1	NA	NA	CASSQDTDLRNTEAFF	TGCGCCAGCAGCCAAGATACAGACCTCAGGAACACTGAAGCTTTCTTT
TRBJ1-4	TRBV29-1	NA	NA	CSVSTATNEKLFF	TGCAGCGTTTCGACAGCAACTAATGAAAAACTGTTTTTT
TRBJ1-2	TRBV5-1	NA	NA	CASSSSGVGYTF	TGCGCCAGCAGCTCCTCAGGGGTAGGCTACACCTTC
TRBJ2-3	TRBV24-1	TRBD2	NA	CATSQPAGDTDTQYF	TGTGCCACCAGTCAACCTGCGGGAGACACAGATACGCAGTATTTT
TRBJ2-2	TRBV12-5	NA	once	CASGILETGELFF	TGTGCTAGTGGTATACTAGAAACCGGGGAGCTGTTTTTT
TRBJ1-1	TRBV7-8	NA	NA	CASSWDMGTEAFF	TGTGCCAGCAGCTGGGACATGGGCACTGAAGCTTTCTTT
TRBJ1-6	TRBV5-1	TRBD1	once	CASRAGTGRNSPLHF	TGCGCCAGCAGGGCTGGGACAGGGCGGAATTCACCCCTCCACTTT
TRBJ1-2	TRBV11-3	NA	NA	CASSFQGIPNYGYTF	TGTGCCAGCAGCTTCCAGGGGATACCTAACTATGGCTACACCTTC
TRBJ1-2	TRBV29-1	TRBD1	few	CSVDRSGQGSPSGYTF	TGCAGCGTTGACCGATCGGGACAGGGGTCTCCTAGTGGCTACACCTTC
TRBJ1-4	TRBV11-2	NA	NA	CASSIRGSRTEKLFF	TGTGCCAGCAGCATAAGAGGGAGTAGGACCGAAAAACTGTTTTTT
TRBJ1-2	TRBV5-1	TRBD1	NA	CASSLAIGQGIDRNYGYTF	TGCGCCAGCAGCTTGGCCATAGGACAGGGGATTGACCGGAACTATGGCTACACCTTC
TRBJ1-5	TRBV11-1	NA	NA	CASSLWDNSNQPQHF	TGTGCCAGCAGCTTATGGGACAACTCCAATCAGCCCCAGCATTTT
TRBJ2-3	TRBV7-6	TRBD2	NA	CASSPRPGTSGTTDTQYF	TGTGCCAGCAGCCCCCGTCCCGGGACTAGCGGGACCACAGATACGCAGTATTTT
TRBJ1-1	TRBV27	TRBD1	once	CASSPRTGGIGGTEAFF	TGTGCCAGCAGTCCCCGGACAGGGGGCATCGGGGGAACTGAAGCTTTCTTT
TRBJ2-2	TRBV27	TRBD2	NA	CASSPPGLAYTGELFF	TGTGCCAGCAGCCCACCGGGACTAGCGTACACCGGGGAGCTGTTTTTT
TRBJ2-3	TRBV28	TRBD2	NA	CASSSGTSADTQYF	TGTGCCAGCAGTTCAGGGACTAGCGCAGATACGCAGTATTTT
TRBJ1-2	TRBV6-5	TRBD1	once	CASSPGRDRVGYTF	TGTGCCAGCAGTCCTGGGCGGGACAGGGTTGGCTACACCTTC
TRBJ1-2	TRBV19	NA	NA	CASTRDNPFGYTF	TGTGCCAGTACTCGGGACAACCCATTTGGCTACACCTTC
TRBJ1-2	TRBV19	NA	NA	CASGQTDGYTF	TGTGCCAGTGGACAGACCGATGGCTACACCTTC
TRBJ1-5	TRBV5-5	NA	NA	CASSFGRQANQPQHF	TGTGCCAGCAGCTTTGGGCGACAGGCTAATCAGCCCCAGCATTTT
TRBJ2-7	TRBV30	NA	few	CAWRTWDMRESYEQYF	TGTGCCTGGCGGACTTGGGACATGCGGGAGTCCTACGAGCAGTACTTC
TRBJ2-5	TRBV7-8	NA	NA	CASSFMTEYQETQYF	TGTGCCAGCAGCTTCATGACTGAATACCAAGAGACCCAGTACTTC
TRBJ2-2	TRBV3-1/TRBV3-2	TRBD2	NA	CASSHSGGGELFF	TGTGCCAGCAGCCATTCGGGGGGCGGGGAGCTGTTTTTT
TRBJ2-2	TRBV2	NA	NA	CASSERGPVSGDGELFF	TGTGCCAGCAGTGAAAGGGGGCCGGTTAGCGGGGACGGGGAGCTGTTTTTT
TRBJ2-1	TRBV4-1	TRBD2	NA	CASSQVELAGVEQFF	TGCGCCAGCAGCCAAGTAGAACTAGCGGGAGTTGAGCAGTTCTTC
TRBJ1-5	TRBV15	NA	NA	CATSRVPLSQPQHF	TGTGCCACCAGCAGAGTTCCGCTAAGTCAGCCCCAGCATTTT
TRBJ2-5	TRBV11-3	TRBD2	NA	CASSRGLAGSQETQYF	TGTGCCAGCAGCCGGGGACTAGCGGGGAGTCAAGAGACCCAGTACTTC
TRBJ2-5	TRBV21-1	NA	NA	CASRVAGGQETQYF	TGTGCCAGCAGGGTAGCGGGAGGGCAAGAGACCCAGTACTTC
TRBJ1-6	TRBV9	TRBD1	NA	CASSPGQGNNSPLHF	TGTGCCAGCAGCCCCGGACAGGGTAATAATTCACCCCTCCACTTT